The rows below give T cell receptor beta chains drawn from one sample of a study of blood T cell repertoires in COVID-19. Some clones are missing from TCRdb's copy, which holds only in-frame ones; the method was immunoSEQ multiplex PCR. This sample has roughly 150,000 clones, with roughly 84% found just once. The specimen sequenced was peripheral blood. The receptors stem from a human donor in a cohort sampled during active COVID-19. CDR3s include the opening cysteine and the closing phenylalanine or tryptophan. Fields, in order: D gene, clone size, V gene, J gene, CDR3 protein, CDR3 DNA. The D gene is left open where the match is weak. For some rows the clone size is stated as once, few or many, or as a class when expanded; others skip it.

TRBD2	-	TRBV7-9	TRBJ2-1	CASSLAGTSGRARNEQFF	TGTGCCAGCAGCTTAGCGGGTACTAGCGGGAGGGCCCGGAATGAGCAGTTCTTC
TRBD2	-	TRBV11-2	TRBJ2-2	CASSPPGLALGRNGELFF	TGTGCCAGCAGCCCTCCGGGACTAGCGCTAGGAAGGAACGGGGAGCTGTTTTTT
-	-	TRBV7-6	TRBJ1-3	CASSSNPAGPLSGNTIYF	TGTGCCAGCAGCTCCAACCCGGCAGGGCCTCTCTCTGGAAACACCATATATTTT
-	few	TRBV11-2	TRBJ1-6	CASGGEGKTPLHF	TGTGCCAGCGGGGGGGAAGGTAAAACACCCCTCCACTTT
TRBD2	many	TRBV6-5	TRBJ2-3	CASSYVAGTPDTQYF	TGTGCCAGCAGTTACGTAGCGGGGACCCCCGATACGCAGTATTTT
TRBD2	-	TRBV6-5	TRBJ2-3	CASGASGPRGDTQYF	TGTGCCAGCGGAGCTAGCGGGCCGAGAGGAGATACGCAGTATTTT
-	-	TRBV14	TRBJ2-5	CASSQDLAAGVETQYF	TGTGCCAGCAGCCAAGATCTAGCAGCGGGTGTCGAGACCCAGTACTTC
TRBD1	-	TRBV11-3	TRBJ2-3	CASSTGTGQLADTQYF	TGTGCCAGCAGCACCGGGACAGGGCAATTGGCAGATACGCAGTATTTT
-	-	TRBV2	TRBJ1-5	CASTVWTSNQPQHF	TGTGCCAGCACTGTTTGGACATCGAATCAGCCCCAGCATTTT
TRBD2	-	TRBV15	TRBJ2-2	CATSRDSGGERELFF	TGTGCCACCAGCAGAGATTCTGGGGGGGAGAGGGAGCTGTTTTTT
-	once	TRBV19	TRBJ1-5	CASARGNQPQHF	TGTGCCAGTGCCAGGGGCAATCAGCCCCAGCATTTT
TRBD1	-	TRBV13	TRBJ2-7	CASSATTGSEQYF	TGTGCCAGCAGCGCAACGACAGGGAGCGAGCAGTACTTC
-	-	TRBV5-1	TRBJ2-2	CASSMGQGTGELFF	TGCGCCAGCAGTATGGGACAAGGCACCGGGGAGCTGTTTTTT
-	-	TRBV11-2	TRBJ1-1	CASSLARGYTEAFF	TGTGCCAGCAGCTTAGCCCGGGGATACACTGAAGCTTTCTTT
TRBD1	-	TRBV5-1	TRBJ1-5	CASSVQGAPEQPQHF	TGCGCCAGCAGCGTACAGGGGGCCCCGGAGCAGCCCCAGCATTTT
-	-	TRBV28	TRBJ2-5	CASSPRSGFQETQYF	TGTGCCAGCAGCCCCAGATCAGGGTTTCAAGAGACCCAGTACTTC
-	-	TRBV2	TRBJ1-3	CASTWTVSGNTIYF	TGTGCCAGCACCTGGACAGTCTCTGGAAACACCATATATTTT
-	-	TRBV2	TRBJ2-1	CASSREGGRNEQFF	TGTGCCAGCAGCAGGGAGGGGGGGCGCAATGAGCAGTTCTTC
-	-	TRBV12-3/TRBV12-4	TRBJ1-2	CASSLQSHYGYTF	TGTGCCAGCAGTTTACAGTCTCACTATGGCTACACCTTC
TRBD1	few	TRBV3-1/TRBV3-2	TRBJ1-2	CASSYGTGDGYTF	TGTGCCAGCAGCTACGGGACAGGGGATGGCTACACCTTC
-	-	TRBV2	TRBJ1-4	CASSGTRVEKLFF	TGTGCCAGCAGTGGTACGAGGGTCGAAAAACTGTTTTTT
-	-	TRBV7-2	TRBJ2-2	CASSRITSMNTGELFF	TGTGCCAGCAGCCGCATTACTAGCATGAACACCGGGGAGCTGTTTTTT
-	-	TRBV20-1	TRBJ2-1	CSARDYEQFF	TGCAGTGCTAGGGACTATGAGCAGTTCTTC
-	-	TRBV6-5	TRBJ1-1	CASSRIRNTEAFF	TGTGCCAGCTCCCGCATCAGGAACACTGAAGCTTTCTTT
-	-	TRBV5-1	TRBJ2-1	CASSMAGGLNEQFF	TGCGCCAGCAGCATGGCGGGCGGGCTTAATGAGCAGTTCTTC
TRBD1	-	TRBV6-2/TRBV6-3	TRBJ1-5	CASSYKPDRGTVHQPQHF	TGTGCCAGCAGTTACAAGCCCGACAGGGGGACTGTTCATCAGCCCCAGCATTTT
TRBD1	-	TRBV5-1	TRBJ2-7	CASSLGDSRNEQYF	TGCGCCAGCAGCTTGGGGGACAGTCGCAACGAGCAGTACTTC
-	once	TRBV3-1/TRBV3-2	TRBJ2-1	CASSQVRLAYNEQFF	TGTGCCAGCAGCCAAGTGAGGCTAGCCTACAATGAGCAGTTCTTC
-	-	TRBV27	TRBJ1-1	CASMSIRPNTEAFF	TGTGCCAGCATGAGTATCAGGCCTAACACTGAAGCTTTCTTT
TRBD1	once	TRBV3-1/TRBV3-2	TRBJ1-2	CASSQNRDSHDGYTF	TGTGCCAGCAGCCAAAACCGGGACAGCCACGATGGCTACACCTTC
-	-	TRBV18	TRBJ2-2	CASSQSLAHTGELFF	TGTGCCAGCTCACAATCCTTGGCACACACCGGGGAGCTGTTTTTT
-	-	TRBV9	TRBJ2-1	CASSVAGIAQGDEQFF	TGTGCCAGCAGCGTAGCTGGGATAGCGCAAGGTGATGAGCAGTTCTTC
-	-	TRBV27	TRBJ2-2	CASTSPTGELFF	TGTGCCAGCACCTCTCCCACCGGGGAGCTGTTTTTT
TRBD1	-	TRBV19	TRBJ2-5	CASSVTGSSYETQYF	TGTGCCAGTAGTGTGACAGGGTCGTCTTATGAGACCCAGTACTTC
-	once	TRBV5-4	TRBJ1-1	CASAAAGTEAFF	TGTGCCAGCGCCGCGGCGGGGACTGAAGCTTTCTTT
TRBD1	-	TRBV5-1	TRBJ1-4	CASSVTGGEKLFF	TGCGCCAGCAGCGTTACAGGGGGTGAAAAACTGTTTTTT
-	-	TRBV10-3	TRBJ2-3	CAISIGQHTDTQYF	TGTGCCATCAGTATAGGACAGCACACAGATACGCAGTATTTT
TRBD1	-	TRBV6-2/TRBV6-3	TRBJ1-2	CASTPGQGDGYTF	TGTGCCAGCACCCCCGGACAGGGCGATGGCTACACCTTC
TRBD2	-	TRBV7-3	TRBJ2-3	CASSLSPSGSSDTQYF	TGTGCCAGCAGCTTAAGTCCTAGCGGGAGCTCAGATACGCAGTATTTT
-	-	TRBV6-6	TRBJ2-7	CASSFGSGVREQYF	TGTGCCAGCAGTTTCGGATCAGGGGTGCGCGAGCAGTACTTC
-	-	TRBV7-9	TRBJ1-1	CASSFGGVNTEAFF	TGTGCCAGCAGCTTCGGGGGAGTCAACACTGAAGCTTTCTTT
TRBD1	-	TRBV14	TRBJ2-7	CASSHPGQNTYEQYF	TGTGCCAGCAGCCACCCGGGACAGAATACCTACGAGCAGTACTTC
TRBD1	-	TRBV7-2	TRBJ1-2	CASSVAGTGTRGYTF	TGTGCCAGCAGCGTCGCCGGGACAGGGACGCGGGGCTACACCTTC
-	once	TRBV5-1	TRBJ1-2	CASSLADSLPEGYTF	TGCGCCAGCAGCTTGGCCGACAGTCTACCGGAAGGCTACACCTTC
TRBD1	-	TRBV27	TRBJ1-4	CASRPGTGVLVGNEKLFF	TGTGCCAGCAGGCCAGGGACAGGGGTTCTAGTTGGTAATGAAAAACTGTTTTTT
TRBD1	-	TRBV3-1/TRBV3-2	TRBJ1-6	CASSLGTGMDSPLHF	TGTGCCAGCAGCCTAGGGACAGGGATGGATTCACCCCTCCACTTT
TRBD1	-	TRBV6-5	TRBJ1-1	CASSQGAGAFF	TGTGCCAGCAGCCAGGGGGCAGGGGCTTTCTTT
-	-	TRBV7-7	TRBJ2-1	CASSLDTGNEQFF	TGTGCCAGCAGCTTAGATACAGGGAATGAGCAGTTCTTC
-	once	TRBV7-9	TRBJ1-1	CASSSGLGHKRMNTEAFF	TGTGCCAGCAGCTCCGGTTTGGGACATAAGAGAATGAACACTGAAGCTTTCTTT
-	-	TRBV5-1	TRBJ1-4	CASSRGSNEKLFF	TGCGCCAGCTCCCGTGGCAGTAATGAAAAACTGTTTTTT
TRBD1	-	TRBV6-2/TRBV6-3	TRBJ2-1	CASSYPPGGQVNEQFF	TGTGCCAGCAGTTACCCGCCAGGGGGCCAGGTAAATGAGCAGTTCTTC
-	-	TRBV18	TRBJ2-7	CASSPYGTYEQYF	TGTGCCAGCTCACCATACGGGACCTACGAGCAGTACTTC
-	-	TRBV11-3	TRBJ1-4	CASSSRRGEKLFF	TGTGCCAGCAGCTCGCGGCGGGGTGAAAAACTGTTTTTT
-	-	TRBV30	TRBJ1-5	CAWIYHQPQHF	TGTGCCTGGATCTATCATCAGCCCCAGCATTTT
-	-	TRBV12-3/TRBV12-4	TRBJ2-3	CASRLDYGGREYF	TGTGCCAGCAGGCTGGACTACGGTGGTAGGGAGTATTTT